This TCR beta chain comes out of a study of T cell responses to AZD1222 COVID-19 vaccine. Study-level points and caveats: The study identified only five or six AZD1222 recipients as seropositive at baseline.

In regard to this clone: Antigen specificity is unknown.

The germline V gene encodes CDR1 LGHDT and CDR2 YNNKEL (reference sequence). The CDR3 sequence is 14 residues long. The V end was cut by 4 bases, the J end by 3 bases, with 9 bases between. Some clones are missing from TCRdb's copy, which holds only in-frame ones; the method was immunoSEQ multiplex PCR. This table holds around 120,000 clones, about 87% found once. The TCR sequence derives from an adult in good health. Sequenced material: peripheral blood, taken on day 0 of AZD1222 vaccination. The gene calls are TRBV3-1 (or the pseudogene TRBV3-2) and TRBJ1-4; D perhaps matches TRBD1 (6 bases). CDR3 sequence (DNA): TGTGCCAGCAGCCGGAGGACAGCTAATGAAAAACTGTTTTTT. Protein product: CASSRRTANEKLFF.